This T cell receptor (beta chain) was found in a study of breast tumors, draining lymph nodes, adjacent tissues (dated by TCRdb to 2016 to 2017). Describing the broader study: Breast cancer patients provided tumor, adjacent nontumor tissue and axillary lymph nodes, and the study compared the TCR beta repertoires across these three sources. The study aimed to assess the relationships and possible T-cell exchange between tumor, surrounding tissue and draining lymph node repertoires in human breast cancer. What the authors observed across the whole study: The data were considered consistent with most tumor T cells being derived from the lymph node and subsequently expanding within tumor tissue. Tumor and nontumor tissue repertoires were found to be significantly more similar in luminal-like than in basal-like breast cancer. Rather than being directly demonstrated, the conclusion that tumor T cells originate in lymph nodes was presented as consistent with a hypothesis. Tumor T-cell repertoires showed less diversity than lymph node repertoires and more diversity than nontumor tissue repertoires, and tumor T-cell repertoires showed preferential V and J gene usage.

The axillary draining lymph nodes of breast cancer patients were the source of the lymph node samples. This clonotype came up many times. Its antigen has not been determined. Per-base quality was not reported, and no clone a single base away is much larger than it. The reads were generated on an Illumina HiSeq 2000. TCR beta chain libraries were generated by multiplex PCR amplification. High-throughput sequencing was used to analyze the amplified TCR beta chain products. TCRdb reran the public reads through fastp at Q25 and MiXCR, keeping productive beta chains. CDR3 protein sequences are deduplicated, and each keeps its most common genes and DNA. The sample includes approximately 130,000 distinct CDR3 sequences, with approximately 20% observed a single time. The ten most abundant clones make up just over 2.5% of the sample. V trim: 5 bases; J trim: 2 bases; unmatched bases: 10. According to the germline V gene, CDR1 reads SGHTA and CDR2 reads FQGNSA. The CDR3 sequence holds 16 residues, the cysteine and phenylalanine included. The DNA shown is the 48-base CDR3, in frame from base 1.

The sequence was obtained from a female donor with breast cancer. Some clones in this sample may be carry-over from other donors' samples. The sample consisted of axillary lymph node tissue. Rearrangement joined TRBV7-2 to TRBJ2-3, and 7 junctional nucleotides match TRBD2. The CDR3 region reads CASSRRGTSDTDTQYF. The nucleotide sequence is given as TGTGCCAGCAGCCGCCGAGGCACTAGCGACACAGATACGCAGTATTTT.